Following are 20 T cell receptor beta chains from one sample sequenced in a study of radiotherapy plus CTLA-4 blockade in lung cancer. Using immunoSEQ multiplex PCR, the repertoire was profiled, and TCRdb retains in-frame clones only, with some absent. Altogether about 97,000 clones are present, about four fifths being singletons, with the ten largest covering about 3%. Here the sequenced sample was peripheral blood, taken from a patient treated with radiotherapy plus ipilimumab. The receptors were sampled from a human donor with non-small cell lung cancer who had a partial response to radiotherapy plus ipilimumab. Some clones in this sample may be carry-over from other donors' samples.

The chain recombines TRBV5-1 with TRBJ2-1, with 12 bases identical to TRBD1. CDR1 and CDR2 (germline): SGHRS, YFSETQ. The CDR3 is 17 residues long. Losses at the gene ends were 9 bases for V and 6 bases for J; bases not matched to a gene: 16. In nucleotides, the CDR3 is TGCGCCACCAACACCCAAGGCCTGGGACAGGGGGCCAATGAGCAGTTCTTC. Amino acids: CATNTQGLGQGANEQFF.

CDR3: CGRGVCGYTF. For the CDR3, the DNA is TGTGGTAGGGGTGTTTGTGGCTACACCTTC. The chain is built from TRBV6-1 and TRBJ1-2, with a weak D call TRBD1 (5 bases). Germline assignment: CDR1 MNHNS and CDR2 SASEGT. The CDR3 has 10 residues.

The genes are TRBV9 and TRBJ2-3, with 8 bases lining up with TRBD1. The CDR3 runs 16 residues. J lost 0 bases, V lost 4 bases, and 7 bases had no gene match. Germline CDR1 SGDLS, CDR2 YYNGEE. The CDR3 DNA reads TGTGCCAGCAGCCCCACAGGGGGGTTGAGCACAGATACGCAGTATTTT. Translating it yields CASSPTGGLSTDTQYF.

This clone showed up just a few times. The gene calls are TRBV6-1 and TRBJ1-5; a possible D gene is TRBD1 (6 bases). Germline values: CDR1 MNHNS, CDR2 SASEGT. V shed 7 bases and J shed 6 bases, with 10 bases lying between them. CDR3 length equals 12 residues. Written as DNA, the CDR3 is TGTGCCAGCAACCAAGGGGGTCAGCCCCAGCATTTT. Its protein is CASNQGGQPQHF.

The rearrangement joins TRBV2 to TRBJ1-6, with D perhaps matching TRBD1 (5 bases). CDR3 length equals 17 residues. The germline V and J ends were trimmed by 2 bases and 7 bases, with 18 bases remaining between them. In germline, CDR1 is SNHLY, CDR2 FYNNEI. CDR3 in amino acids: CASSETPWVGENSPLHF. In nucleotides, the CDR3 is TGTGCCAGCAGTGAAACCCCTTGGGTAGGGGAAAATTCACCCCTCCACTTT.

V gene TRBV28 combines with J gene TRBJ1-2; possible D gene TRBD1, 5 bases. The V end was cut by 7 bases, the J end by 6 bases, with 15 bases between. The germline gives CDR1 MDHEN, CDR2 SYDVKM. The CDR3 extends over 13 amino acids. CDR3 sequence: CASTPGGYNGYTF. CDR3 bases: TGTGCCAGCACCCCTGGGGGGTATAATGGCTACACCTTC.

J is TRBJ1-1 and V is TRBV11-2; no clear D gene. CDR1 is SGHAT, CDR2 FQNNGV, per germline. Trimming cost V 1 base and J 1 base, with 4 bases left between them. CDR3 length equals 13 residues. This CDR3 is CASSLAGNTEAFF. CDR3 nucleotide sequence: TGTGCCAGCAGCTTAGCGGGGAACACTGAAGCTTTCTTT.

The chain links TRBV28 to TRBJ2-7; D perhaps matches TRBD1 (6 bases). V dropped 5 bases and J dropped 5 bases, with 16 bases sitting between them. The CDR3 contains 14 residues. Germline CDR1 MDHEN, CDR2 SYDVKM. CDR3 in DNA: TGTGCCAGCAGTCACACCTGGGGGCCACACGAGCAGTACTTC. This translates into CASSHTWGPHEQYF. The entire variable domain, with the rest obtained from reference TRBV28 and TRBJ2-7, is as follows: DVKVTQSSRYLVKRTGEKVFLECVQDMDHENMFWYRQDPGLGLRLIYFSYDVKMKEKGDIPEGYSVSREKKERFSLILESASTNQTSMYLCASSHTWGPHEQYFGPGTRLTVT.

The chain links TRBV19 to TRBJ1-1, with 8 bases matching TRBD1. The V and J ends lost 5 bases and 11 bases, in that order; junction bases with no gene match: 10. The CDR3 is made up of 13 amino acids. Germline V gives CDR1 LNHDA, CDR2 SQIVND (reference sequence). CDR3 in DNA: TGTGCCAGTAGTGGAGGACAGGGCTTCTGGGCTTTCTTT. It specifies CASSGGQGFWAFF.

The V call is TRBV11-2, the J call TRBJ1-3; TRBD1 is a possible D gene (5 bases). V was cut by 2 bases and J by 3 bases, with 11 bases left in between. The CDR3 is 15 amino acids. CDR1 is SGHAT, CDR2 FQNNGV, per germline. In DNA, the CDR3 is TGTGCCAGCAGCTTAAAAGGCAGGGATGGAAACACCATATATTTT. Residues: CASSLKGRDGNTIYF.

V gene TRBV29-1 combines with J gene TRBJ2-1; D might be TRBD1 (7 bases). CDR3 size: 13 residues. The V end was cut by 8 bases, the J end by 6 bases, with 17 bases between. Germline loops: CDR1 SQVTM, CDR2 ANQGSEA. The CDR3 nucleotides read TGCAGCCATCAGGGGGGCACGGGCAATGAGCAGTTCTTC. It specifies CSHQGGTGNEQFF.

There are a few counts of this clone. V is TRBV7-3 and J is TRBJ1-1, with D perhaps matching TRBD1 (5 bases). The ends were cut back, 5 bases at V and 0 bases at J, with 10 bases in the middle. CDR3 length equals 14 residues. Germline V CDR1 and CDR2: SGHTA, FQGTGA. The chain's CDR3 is CASSPTVMNTEAFF. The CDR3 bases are TGTGCCAGCAGCCCGACAGTTATGAACACTGAAGCTTTCTTT.

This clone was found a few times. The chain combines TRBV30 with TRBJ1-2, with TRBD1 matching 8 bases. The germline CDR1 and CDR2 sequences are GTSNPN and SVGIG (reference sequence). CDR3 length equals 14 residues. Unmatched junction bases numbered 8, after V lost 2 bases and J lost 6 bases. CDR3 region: CAWSTFRGPNGYTF. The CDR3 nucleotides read TGTGCCTGGAGTACTTTCAGGGGGCCAAATGGCTACACCTTC.

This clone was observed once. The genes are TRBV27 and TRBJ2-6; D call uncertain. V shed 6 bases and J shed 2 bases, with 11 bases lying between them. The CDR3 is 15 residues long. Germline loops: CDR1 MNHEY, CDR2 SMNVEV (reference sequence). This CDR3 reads CASRNGGTGANVLTF. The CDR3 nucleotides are TGTGCCAGCAGGAACGGCGGTACTGGGGCCAACGTCCTGACTTTC. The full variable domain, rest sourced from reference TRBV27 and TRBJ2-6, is EAQVTQNPRYLITVTGKKLTVTCSQNMNHEYMSWYRQDPGLGLRQIYYSMNVEVTDKGDVPEGYKVSRKEKRNFPLILESPSPNQTSLYFCASRNGGTGANVLTFGAGSRLTVL.

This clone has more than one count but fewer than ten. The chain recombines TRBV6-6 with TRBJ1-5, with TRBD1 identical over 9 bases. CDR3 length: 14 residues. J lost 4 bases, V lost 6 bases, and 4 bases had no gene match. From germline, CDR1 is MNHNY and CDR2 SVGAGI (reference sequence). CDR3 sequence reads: CASRGQGMNQPQHF. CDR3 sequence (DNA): TGTGCCAGCAGGGGACAGGGAATGAATCAGCCCCAGCATTTT.

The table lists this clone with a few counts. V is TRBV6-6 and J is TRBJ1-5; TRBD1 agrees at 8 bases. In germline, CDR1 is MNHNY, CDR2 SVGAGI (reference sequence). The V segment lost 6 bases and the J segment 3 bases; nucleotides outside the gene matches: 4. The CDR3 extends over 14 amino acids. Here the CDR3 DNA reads TGTGCCAGCAGACCGGGACAGGACAATCAGCCCCAGCATTTT. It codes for CASRPGQDNQPQHF.

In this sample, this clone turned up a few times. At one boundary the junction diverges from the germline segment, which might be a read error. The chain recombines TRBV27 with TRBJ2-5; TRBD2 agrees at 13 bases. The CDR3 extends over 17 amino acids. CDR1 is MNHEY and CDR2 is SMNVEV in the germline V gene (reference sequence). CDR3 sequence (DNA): TGTGCCAGCAGTCTATCCATCGGGACTAGCGGGACGGGGACCCAGTACTTC. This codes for CASSLSIGTSGTGTQYF.

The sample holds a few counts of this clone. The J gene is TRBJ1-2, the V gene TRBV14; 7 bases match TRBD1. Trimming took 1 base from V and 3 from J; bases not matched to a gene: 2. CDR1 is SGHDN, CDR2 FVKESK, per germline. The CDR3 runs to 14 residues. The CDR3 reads CASSQAGGYYGYTF. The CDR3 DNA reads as TGTGCCAGCAGCCAAGCAGGGGGATACTATGGCTACACCTTC. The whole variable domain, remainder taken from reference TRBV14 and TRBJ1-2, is EAGVTQFPSHSVIEKGQTVTLRCDPISGHDNLYWYRRVMGKEIKFLLHFVKESKQDESGMPNNRFLAERTGGTYSTLKVQPAELEDSGVYFCASSQAGGYYGYTFGSGTRLTVV.

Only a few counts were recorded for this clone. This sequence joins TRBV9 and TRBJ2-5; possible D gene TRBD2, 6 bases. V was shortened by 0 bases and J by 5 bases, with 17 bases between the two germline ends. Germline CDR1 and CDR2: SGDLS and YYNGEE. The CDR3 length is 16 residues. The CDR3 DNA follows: TGTGCCAGCAGCGTAGGGGGGAGCGGGTTGGGGGAGACCCAGTACTTC. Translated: CASSVGGSGLGETQYF. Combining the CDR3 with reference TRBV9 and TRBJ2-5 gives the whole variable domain DSGVTQTPKHLITATGQRVTLRCSPRSGDLSVYWYQQSLDQGLQFLIQYYNGEERAKGNILERFSAQQFPDLHSELNLSSLELGDSALYFCASSVGGSGLGETQYFGPGTRLLVL.

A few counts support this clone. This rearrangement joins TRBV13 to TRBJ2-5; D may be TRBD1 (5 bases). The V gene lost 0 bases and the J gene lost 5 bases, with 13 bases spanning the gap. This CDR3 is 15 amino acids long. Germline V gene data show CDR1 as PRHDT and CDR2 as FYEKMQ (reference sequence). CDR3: CASSLGLQGRETQYF. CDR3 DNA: TGTGCCAGCAGCTTAGGTCTCCAGGGCCGGGAGACCCAGTACTTC.